This T cell receptor beta chain was documented in a study of neurological immune-mediated disorders. General observations from the study: CDR3 amino acid sequences of expanded clones were not shared across subjects, a result suggesting private repertoires in all groups.

The CDR3 sequence is 13 residues long. Germline values: CDR1 SGDLS, CDR2 YYNGEE. V lost 2 bases, J lost 5 bases, and 10 bases lay in between. This clonotype was observed many times. Its antigen remains unknown. Healthy control participants comprised blood bank volunteers in Maryland, USA. TCRdb re-derived calls from the 5' RACE reads in MiXCR, one entry per CDR3 protein. The sample has 75,000 to 90,000 distinct CDR3 sequences, 10% to 13% seen once. The receptor was isolated from a man between 40 and 49 years old in good health. The chain uses TRBV9 and TRBJ2-5, with D maybe TRBD1 (6 bases). What was sequenced was PBMCs. CDR3 nucleotides: TGTGCCAGCAGCGTGAGGACAGCGGAGACCCAGTACTTC. Translated: CASSVRTAETQYF.